The rows below give T cell receptor beta chains drawn from one sample of a study of metastatic and nonmetastatic thyroid tumors. MiXCR reprocessed the PCR reads for TCRdb. The sample shows under 50,000 clones, roughly a fifth of them seen only once. Material for sequencing was blood. All receptors come from a male donor with papillary thyroid cancer or a benign thyroid nodule (not recorded which). Some clones in this sample may be carry-over from other donors' samples. CDR3s include the opening cysteine and the closing phenylalanine or tryptophan. The D gene is left open where the match is weak. The size field is filled for only some rows; it gives once, few, many or a size class.

v_call	clone_size	d_call	j_call	cdr3_nt	cdr3_aa
TRBV2	NA	NA	TRBJ2-3	TGTGCCAGCAGACTCAGGGGCCGGGCAGATACGCAGTATTTT	CASRLRGRADTQYF
TRBV5-6	NA	NA	TRBJ1-2	TGTGCCAGCAGCGCGGGTGGGGGGAAGGATGGCTACACCTTC	CASSAGGGKDGYTF
TRBV11-3	many	TRBD2	TRBJ2-3	TGTGCCAGCAGCTCAGGACTAGCTAGCACAGATACGCAGTATTTT	CASSSGLASTDTQYF
TRBV4-2	NA	NA	TRBJ2-7	TGTGCCAGCAGCCAAGATTCCTACGAGCAGTACTTC	CASSQDSYEQYF
TRBV18	NA	NA	TRBJ1-2	TGTGCCAGCTCACCAGGGGCGGAGAACTATGGCTACACCTTC	CASSPGAENYGYTF
TRBV11-1	NA	NA	TRBJ2-1	TGTGCCAGCAGCTTAGTAGGCGGTCCTGACAATGAGCAGTTCTTC	CASSLVGGPDNEQFF
TRBV10-3	NA	NA	TRBJ2-3	TGTGCCATCAGTGAGACGAAGCGAGCGGAACAGGGTCGAACAGATACGCAGTATTTT	CAISETKRAEQGRTDTQYF
TRBV6-5	many	TRBD1	TRBJ1-1	TGTGCCAGCAGTTACGGGACAGGGGACACTGAAGCTTTCTTT	CASSYGTGDTEAFF
TRBV29-1	many	NA	TRBJ2-1	TGCAGCGCAGAAGGGGTCCAGGGATCCTACAATGAGCAGTTCTTC	CSAEGVQGSYNEQFF
TRBV7-9	many	NA	TRBJ1-3	TGTGCCAGCAGCCCTTTAACTGGAAACACCATATATTTT	CASSPLTGNTIYF
TRBV30	few	TRBD1	TRBJ1-1	TGTGTCATAAGGGGACAGCCCATGAACACTGAAGCTTTCTTT	CVIRGQPMNTEAFF
TRBV20-1	NA	TRBD2	TRBJ2-2	TGCAGTGCGCGGGGGTTGCTGCGAGGGAGAAATTACACCGGGGAGCTGTTTTTT	CSARGLLRGRNYTGELFF
TRBV15	many	TRBD2	TRBJ2-3	TGTGCCACCAGCAGAGCCAGGACTAGCGAGAACAGGGGTACGCAGTATTTT	CATSRARTSENRGTQYF
TRBV30	NA	NA	TRBJ2-2	TGTGCCTGGTCGGGGTGGGACAACACCGGGGAGCTGTTTTTT	CAWSGWDNTGELFF
TRBV5-1	many	TRBD1	TRBJ1-1	TGCGCCAGCAGCTTGGGCTCGGGCGGGACAGGCACTGAAGCTTTCTTT	CASSLGSGGTGTEAFF
TRBV4-2	many	NA	TRBJ1-4	TGTGCCAGCAACGAGCCAGGGGAAGGAACTGAAAAACTGTTTTTT	CASNEPGEGTEKLFF
TRBV7-2	many	TRBD1	TRBJ2-7	TGTGCCAGCAGCGCGAGCCGGGACAGGGTCTACGAGCAGTACTTC	CASSASRDRVYEQYF
TRBV6-1	many	NA	TRBJ2-7	TGTGCCAGCAGTGATTGGGACGGGGGATACGAGCAGTACTTC	CASSDWDGGYEQYF
TRBV6-1	many	NA	TRBJ2-2	TGTGCCAGCAGCCCCCGAGGCGATGGGAACACCGGGGAGCTGTTTTTT	CASSPRGDGNTGELFF
TRBV5-1	many	NA	TRBJ1-1	TGCGCCAGCAGCTTGGCCACCCAGGGGTACCCTGAAGCTTTCTTT	CASSLATQGYPEAFF
TRBV20-1	many	NA	TRBJ2-1	TGCAGTGCTACAGGGCCCGGGTTCAGCTCCTACAATGAGCAGTTCTTC	CSATGPGFSSYNEQFF
TRBV20-1	NA	NA	TRBJ1-5	TGCAGTGCTAGAGACGACGTAAGTCTCGGCAATCAGCCCCAGCATTTT	CSARDDVSLGNQPQHF
TRBV7-9	many	TRBD1	TRBJ1-6	TGTGCCAGTAGGACAGGCGGAAATTCACCCCTCCACTTT	CASRTGGNSPLHF
TRBV7-7	many	NA	TRBJ2-1	TGTGCTAGCAGCTCCGACAGGCTTGGCGAGCAGTTCTTC	CASSSDRLGEQFF
TRBV6-1	NA	NA	TRBJ1-2	TGTGCCAGCAGTGAATCCAGGGCTGGACCTTATGGCTACACCTTC	CASSESRAGPYGYTF
TRBV7-3	many	TRBD1	TRBJ2-7	TGTGCCAGCAGCTCCGGACAGGGAGGCTACGAGCAGTACTTC	CASSSGQGGYEQYF
TRBV5-1	NA	TRBD2	TRBJ2-7	TGCGCCAGCAGCGGAGCCACCGGGACTATTACCTACGAGCAGTACTTC	CASSGATGTITYEQYF
TRBV12-3/TRBV12-4	many	NA	TRBJ1-5	TGTGCCAGCAGTTTAAGTCGTTCGGGGAATCAGCCCCAGCATTTT	CASSLSRSGNQPQHF
TRBV11-1	NA	NA	TRBJ2-3	TGTGCCAGTAGCCCCCAGGCCCCCAGGGATCGATTGGATACGCAGTATTTT	CASSPQAPRDRLDTQYF
TRBV11-2	NA	NA	TRBJ2-3	TGTGCCAGCAGCTCCTTTCTGCGAGGGCTTGCAGATACGCAGTATTTT	CASSSFLRGLADTQYF
TRBV28	many	TRBD1	TRBJ2-6	TGTGCCAGCAGTTCCTTGACAGGGGGCGATGGGGCCAACGTCCTGACTTTC	CASSSLTGGDGANVLTF
TRBV3-1	NA	NA	TRBJ2-3	TGTGCCAGCAGCCAGGGCCCCTCCACAGATACGCAGTATTTT	CASSQGPSTDTQYF
TRBV6-1	many	NA	TRBJ1-2	TGTGCCGTGGGGAATTCAGTCTACACCTTC	CAVGNSVYTF
TRBV18	NA	NA	TRBJ2-5	TGTGCCAGCTCACCAGGGGCCGGAGAGACCCAGTACTTC	CASSPGAGETQYF
TRBV18	many	NA	TRBJ1-4	TGTGCCAGCTCCCCGGGGGGGAGAGAAAAACTGTTTTTT	CASSPGGREKLFF
TRBV24-1	few	TRBD1	TRBJ2-1	TGTGCCACCAGTGATTGGGTGACAGGGGTCTACAATGAGCAGTTCTTC	CATSDWVTGVYNEQFF
TRBV27	NA	NA	TRBJ1-2	TGTGCCAGCATCGACACGGTACCGAGCTATGGCTACACCTTC	CASIDTVPSYGYTF
TRBV10-2	NA	NA	TRBJ2-3	TGCGCCAGCGAGGGAGGCGGATACACAGATACGCAGTATTTT	CASEGGGYTDTQYF
TRBV7-6	many	NA	TRBJ2-7	TGTGCCAGCAGCTTAGAGGGCAGAGGCTACGAGCAGTACTTC	CASSLEGRGYEQYF
TRBV20-1	NA	NA	TRBJ2-5	TGCAGTGCCCCCCCAGCTGGGGGGGAGACCCAGTACTTC	CSAPPAGGETQYF
TRBV7-9	NA	NA	TRBJ2-7	TGTGCCAGCAGCATGGGCCCCAGCGACGAGCAGTACTTC	CASSMGPSDEQYF
TRBV30	many	TRBD2	TRBJ2-3	TGTGCCTGGACTAGCGGGGGCACAGATACGCAGTATTTT	CAWTSGGTDTQYF
TRBV20-1	many	TRBD1	TRBJ1-4	TGCAGTGCTAGTTCTGGACAGGTGGCTAATGAAAAACTGTTTTTT	CSASSGQVANEKLFF
TRBV25-1	NA	NA	TRBJ2-7	TGTGCCAGCAGTGTTGAAGAAGCCTACGAGCAGTACTTC	CASSVEEAYEQYF
TRBV19	many	NA	TRBJ2-1	TGTGCCAGTAGTATACCTGGGGAGATCGGGGTTATCAACTACAATGAGCAGTTCTTC	CASSIPGEIGVINYNEQFF